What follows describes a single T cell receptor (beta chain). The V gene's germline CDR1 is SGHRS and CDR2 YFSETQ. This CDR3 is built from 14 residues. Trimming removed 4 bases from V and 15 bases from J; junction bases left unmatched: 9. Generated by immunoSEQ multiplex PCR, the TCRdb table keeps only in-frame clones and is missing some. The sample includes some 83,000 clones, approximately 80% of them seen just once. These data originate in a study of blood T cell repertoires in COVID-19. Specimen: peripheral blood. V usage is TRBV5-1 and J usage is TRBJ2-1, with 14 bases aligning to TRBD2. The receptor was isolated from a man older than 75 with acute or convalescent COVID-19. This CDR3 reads CASSETTSGRALFF. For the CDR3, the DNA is TGCGCCAGCAGCGAAACGACTAGCGGGAGGGCCCTGTTCTTC.